A selection of T cell receptor beta chains follows, all from one sample in a study of blood T cells in healthy people across ages. TCRdb analysed the 5' RACE reads with MiXCR anew, one entry per CDR3 protein. This sample yields 550,000 to 800,000 distinct CDR3 sequences, of which roughly 32% are seen a single time; less than 20% belongs to the top ten. The specimen sequenced was blood. All receptors derive from a woman aged 80 or over in good health. Each CDR3 is given with its conserved first and last residue. The order of the fields is D gene, V gene, clone size, J gene, CDR3 DNA, CDR3 protein. D genes are given only for firm matches. Some rows have no size entry. The others give once, few or many, or a class for an expanded clone.

TRBD1,TRBV2,-,TRBJ1-5,TGTGCCAGCAGCCCGGGACAGGGATATAGCAATCAGCCCCAGCATTTT,CASSPGQGYSNQPQHF
TRBD1,TRBV27,-,TRBJ1-5,TGTGCCAGCAGAAGGACAGGGAGGGGAGTTGAGCCCCAGCATTTT,CASRRTGRGVEPQHF
-,TRBV10-3,many,TRBJ2-3,TGTGCCATCTCGGGATATGGCAAGAGCACAGATACGCAGTATTTT,CAISGYGKSTDTQYF
TRBD2,TRBV2,many,TRBJ2-3,TGTGCCAGCAAGATTGGACTAGCGGACACAGATACGCAGTATTTT,CASKIGLADTDTQYF
-,TRBV20-1,few,TRBJ1-2,TGCAGTGCTAGAGAGTACCGGAGCGGGGATGGCTACACCTTC,CSAREYRSGDGYTF
-,TRBV2,-,TRBJ2-7,TGTGCCAGCAGTGAAGAGGCAGGTGGCTCCTACGAGCAGTACTTC,CASSEEAGGSYEQYF
TRBD2,TRBV5-6,-,TRBJ2-5,TGTGCCAGCACCCGGCTAGCGGGGGGTCAACAAGAGACCCAGTACTTC,CASTRLAGGQQETQYF
-,TRBV7-9,-,TRBJ1-4,TGTGCCAGCAGCTTAGCCCTGGACTGGGGGGCCCGTTCAACTAATGAAAAACGGTTTTTT,CASSLALDWGARSTNEKRFF
-,TRBV5-1,-,TRBJ2-7,TGCGCCAGCAGCTTGTTCTTGGGCCCCCCTGACTACGAGCAGTACTTC,CASSLFLGPPDYEQYF
TRBD2,TRBV7-3,once,TRBJ2-5,TGTGCCAGCGGCTTAGAACTAGCGGGGAGGAATGAGCAGTACTTC,CASGLELAGRNEQYF
TRBD1,TRBV5-1,many,TRBJ2-1,TGCGCCAGCAGCCTATCCGGGACAGGGGGCTCTCTAGGGCAGTTCTTC,CASSLSGTGGSLGQFF
TRBD2,TRBV11-2,many,TRBJ2-6,TGTGCCAGCAGCTTAAGGCGGGGGGCTGGGGCCAACGTCCTGACTTTC,CASSLRRGAGANVLTF
TRBD1,TRBV5-6,many,TRBJ2-5,TGTGCCAGCAGCTTGACAGGGGTTGAGGAGACCCAGTACTTC,CASSLTGVEETQYF
TRBD2,TRBV7-8,many,TRBJ2-5,TGTGCCAGCAGTGGATTCGTGGGGGGGAACCAAGAGACCCAGTACTTC,CASSGFVGGNQETQYF
TRBD1,TRBV20-1,-,TRBJ1-2,TGCAGTGCTTTAACACAGGGGGAAGGTAACTATGGCTACACCTTC,CSALTQGEGNYGYTF
TRBD2,TRBV20-1,-,TRBJ2-7,TGCAGTGCTAGGGGCTTGGGGGTAGCGGGGATTATCTACGAGCAGTACTTC,CSARGLGVAGIIYEQYF
TRBD1,TRBV20-1,-,TRBJ2-2,TGCAGTGCTAGCAAAGGACAGGGGGCGCCCGGGGAGCTGTTTTTT,CSASKGQGAPGELFF
-,TRBV7-2,-,TRBJ1-2,TGTGCCAGCAGCCTAAACCCAAATGGCTACACCTTC,CASSLNPNGYTF
-,TRBV5-1,many,TRBJ2-7,TGCGCCAGCAGCTTGTCCGGCCTGAACTACGAGCAGTACTTC,CASSLSGLNYEQYF
-,TRBV30,few,TRBJ1-5,TGTGCCTGGAGTGTACGAGGGAGAGGCAATCAGCCCCAGCATTTT,CAWSVRGRGNQPQHF
-,TRBV7-9,-,TRBJ2-6,TGTGCCAGCAGAGCGTCCCCCCCTGGGGCCAACGTCCTGACTTTC,CASRASPPGANVLTF
-,TRBV21-1,many,TRBJ2-1,TGTGCCAGCAGCAGGAGGGACAGGGGCCGGGGCCATGAGCAGTTCTTC,CASSRRDRGRGHEQFF
-,TRBV7-6,many,TRBJ1-5,TGTGCCAGCGGCGGGGGGATCACCTTGCATCAGCCCCAGCATTTT,CASGGGITLHQPQHF
-,TRBV27,-,TRBJ1-5,TGTGCCAGCAGTTTTCAGGGGACCAGCAATCAGCCCCAGCATTTT,CASSFQGTSNQPQHF
-,TRBV7-9,-,TRBJ2-7,TGTGCCAGCAGCTCTATTGCCTACGAGCAGTACTTC,CASSSIAYEQYF
-,TRBV7-2,few,TRBJ1-3,TGTGCCAGCAGCTTAGGACTTGGAAACACCATATATTTT,CASSLGLGNTIYF
TRBD1,TRBV7-2,few,TRBJ2-2,TGTGCCAGCAGCTTAGAGGGACAGCTCACCGGGGAGCTGTTTTTT,CASSLEGQLTGELFF
TRBD2,TRBV11-2,few,TRBJ2-3,TGTGCCAGCAGCTTAGATCGGGCTAGCGGGGGGCCCCTTGCAGATACGCAGTATTTT,CASSLDRASGGPLADTQYF
TRBD2,TRBV4-1,-,TRBJ2-2,TGCGCCAGCAGCCACTCAACTAGCGGGGGCCTCCGGGGCGGGGAGCTGTTTTTT,CASSHSTSGGLRGGELFF
-,TRBV7-2,many,TRBJ2-7,TGTGCCAGCAGCCAGCCGTGGGTTGCCTACGAGCAGTACTTC,CASSQPWVAYEQYF
TRBD2,TRBV29-1,-,TRBJ2-1,TGCAGCGTCGGTTCCGGGACTAGCGGGAGGGTCGGTGAGCAGTTCTTC,CSVGSGTSGRVGEQFF
-,TRBV20-1,-,TRBJ2-7,TGCAGTGCGAGGAACAGGGTGATTGGCTACGAGCAGTACTTC,CSARNRVIGYEQYF
TRBD1,TRBV5-1,-,TRBJ1-1,TGCGCCAGCAGCGGTGGACAGGGCTCTGTCTTACGCGAAGCTTTCTTT,CASSGGQGSVLREAFF
-,TRBV20-1,-,TRBJ1-3,TGCAGTGCTAGTCTTGGCTCTGGAAACACCATATATTTT,CSASLGSGNTIYF
TRBD2,TRBV20-1,-,TRBJ2-7,TGCAGTGCTCCGACTCGACTAGCGGGAGACCCCTACGAGCAGTACTTC,CSAPTRLAGDPYEQYF
-,TRBV3-1,once,TRBJ1-3,TGTGCCAGCACCAAGGGGGGAACTGGAAACACCATATATTTT,CASTKGGTGNTIYF
TRBD1,TRBV10-3,many,TRBJ2-1,TGTGCCATCGTCCGGGACAGGGGTAACAATGAGCAGTTCTTC,CAIVRDRGNNEQFF
TRBD1,TRBV7-9,many,TRBJ2-7,TGTGCCAGCAGAGACGGACAGGTGTACGAGCAGTACTTC,CASRDGQVYEQYF
-,TRBV10-3,-,TRBJ1-1,TGTGCCATCAGTGAGCGGGGCTACAGGGACGCTTTCTTT,CAISERGYRDAFF
TRBD2,TRBV5-5,-,TRBJ2-1,TGCGCCAGCGGCTTGCTAGCGGGGGGATACAATGAGCAGTTCTTC,CASGLLAGGYNEQFF
-,TRBV12-3/TRBV12-4,many,TRBJ1-2,TGTGCCAGCAGTTTAGGGGACTCGCGCTACACCTTC,CASSLGDSRYTF